This T cell receptor (beta chain) appears in the sequencing data of a study of shared clonotypes between healthy human individuals. CD8 cells classed as naive were CD45RO-negative and positively selected for CCR7, excluding terminally differentiated effector memory CD45RA+ cells. Measured with immunoSEQ multiplex PCR; TCRdb has only the in-frame clones, and not every one. The top ten clones hold about 1.1% of a sample with about 2 million clones, 85% to 95% of them seen once. The sample consisted of naive CD8+ T cells sorted from blood. This clonotype was obtained from a man between 18 and 35 years old in good health.

The CDR3 reads CASRRTGKNQPQHF. In DNA, the CDR3 is TGTGCCAGCAGACGGACAGGGAAGAATCAGCCCCAGCATTTT. J is TRBJ1-5 and V is TRBV7-2; 8 nucleotides agree with TRBD1. CDR3 length: 14 amino acids. V shed 6 bases and J 4 bases; nucleotides not matched to a gene: 5. Germline V gives CDR1 SGHTA, CDR2 FQGNSA.